This T cell receptor beta chain was sequenced for a study of blood T cell repertoires in COVID-19. The overall study: The United States, Italy and Spain were the sources of the acute and convalescent COVID-19 samples. From T cells, B-cell-depleted T cells, or PBMCs came the material, which was cDNA or gDNA.

CDR1 is MGHRA and CDR2 is YSYEKL in the germline V gene. The ends lost 1 base at V and 5 bases at J; junction bases unmatched: 3. This CDR3 contains 14 residues. Source study methods: Quantification of nucleated cells was approximated via reference gene primer amplification. The method was immunoSEQ multiplex PCR; TCRdb's version includes in-frame clones alone and lacks a portion of them. V and J calls plus clone size are reproduced from that table; the DNA served to infer D and trimming. This sample has 7,900 or so clones, with approximately 84% found just once. Sequencing used peripheral blood. This receptor was taken from a human donor in a cohort sampled during active COVID-19. The chain uses TRBV4-1 and TRBJ1-1, with TRBD1 identical over 8 bases. The CDR3 DNA reads TGCGCCAGCAGCCAAGTAACAGGGGGGACTGAAGCTTTCTTT. Its translation is CASSQVTGGTEAFF.